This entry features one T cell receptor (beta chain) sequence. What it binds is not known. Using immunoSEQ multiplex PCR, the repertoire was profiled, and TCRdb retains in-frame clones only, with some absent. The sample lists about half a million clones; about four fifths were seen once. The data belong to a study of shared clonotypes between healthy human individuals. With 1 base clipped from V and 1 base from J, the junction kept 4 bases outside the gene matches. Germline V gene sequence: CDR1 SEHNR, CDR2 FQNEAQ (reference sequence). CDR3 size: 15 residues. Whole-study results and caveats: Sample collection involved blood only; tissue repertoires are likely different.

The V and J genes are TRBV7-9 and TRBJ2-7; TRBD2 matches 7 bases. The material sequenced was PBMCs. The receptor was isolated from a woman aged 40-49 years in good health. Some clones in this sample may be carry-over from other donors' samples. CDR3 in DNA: TGTGCCAGCAGCTTAGTGGCTAGCGGTTCCTACGAGCAGTACTTC. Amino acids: CASSLVASGSYEQYF.